The clone carrying this T cell receptor (beta chain) showed up many times. Its antigen is still unknown. Molecular barcoded adaptors covering alpha/delta and beta/gamma chains were used on roughly 400 ng RNA. TCRdb analysed the reads with MiXCR anew, one entry per CDR3 protein. The data show 35,000 to 40,000 distinct CDR3 sequences, approximately 14% seen once. The data originate from a study of read filtering for tumor transcriptome and immune sequencing. Study details: The cohort had roughly 16 men and approximately 14 women aged roughly 45 to 90, mean approximately 66 years. R-ISS stage counts were about 8 for I, approximately 16 for II, more than 5 for III.

Study-wide points: Approximately 80% of IR-seq clonotypes had one read, totaling about 3.5% of reads; RNA-seq: 74.6% and 44.6%.

Material: a population of CD138-negative cells sorted from bone marrow. This receptor was obtained from a donor older than 35 with multiple myeloma.

CDR3 sequence reads: CASSQDYWEQFF. CDR3 DNA sequence: TGTGCCAGCAGCCAGGACTATTGGGAGCAGTTCTTC. This chain uses TRBV7-9 with TRBJ2-1, with a weak D call TRBD2 (6 bases). The CDR3 runs to 12 residues. Trimming cost V 5 bases and J 10 bases, with 12 bases left between them. CDR1 and CDR2 from the germline V gene are SEHNR and FQNEAQ (reference sequence).